This TCR beta chain originates from a study of CXCR3-negative and CXCR3-positive naive CD8 T cells. Libraries were UMI-labeled 5' RACE TRB cDNA. TCRdb processed the 5' RACE reads again and assigns one entry to each CDR3 protein, with no DNA. The sample's table shows about 81,000 distinct CDR3 sequences. Subsets of CD8+ T cells were each sorted in triplicate at roughly 300,000 cells apiece. CDR3 size: 15 residues. CDR1 LNHDA and CDR2 SQIVND come from the germline V gene (reference sequence). The gene calls are TRBV19 and TRBJ2-1; absent DNA, TCRdb's TRBD2 call cannot be checked. Sequencing was performed on naive CXCR3- CD8+ T cells from blood. The subset here: CD45RO-CCR7+CD27+CD95- naive CD8+ T cells lacking CXCR3 (TNR3-). This clonotype was obtained from a human donor in good health. Some clones in this sample may be carry-over from other donors' samples. The CDR3 protein is CASISGGPYYNEQFF.